The source of this T cell receptor (beta chain) is a study of T cell repertoires in cytomegalovirus infection. Overall study context: It can be stated that public TCR beta signatures indicated CMV infection as well as a matching HLA type.

The CDR3 has 13 residues. V lost 0 bases to trimming and J lost 4 bases, with 7 bases between them. CDR1 is LGHNA and CDR2 is YNFKEQ in the germline V gene. TCRdb passed the reads through MiXCR, listing each CDR3 protein once. The table records 680,000 or so distinct CDR3 sequences, 35% of them present only once. The chain couples TRBV4-2 to TRBJ2-7; D not resolved. The sample comprised PBMCs. The TCR comes from a human donor in good health (CMV status not recorded). Some clones in this sample may be carry-over from other donors' samples. CDR3 coding DNA: TGTGCCAGCAGCCAAGATTACTCTTACGAGCAGTACTTC. It is translated as CASSQDYSYEQYF.